This paragraph reports one TCR beta chain. This clonotype was detected ten times or more. Its antigen is still unknown. Base qualities are missing; no much larger clone stands one base away. Library generation was performed with PCR. TCRdb lists the instrument as NextSeq 500. Bulk TCR libraries were made following a previously described method, with the TCR primers given in Table S5. The Qiagen AllPrep DNA/RNA kit was used to purify total RNA. Before analysis, reads from multiple sequencing runs of the same library were pooled. Concerning the study's data processing: Only reads with exact TCR constant sequence were kept, trimmed to 150 nt, and grouped by their 12-nt molecular barcodes. Reads within each barcode group were sub-clustered using a 15% Levenshtein threshold, and quality-weighted consensus sequences were constructed for each RNA molecule. Non-functional sequences were filtered out, along with any lower-count sequence sitting one edit away from another sequence. Barcode sub-clusters with fewer than 20% of the maximum read count were removed, based on fitting two negative binomial distributions. TCRdb passed the public sequencing reads through fastp at Q25 and MiXCR, retaining productive beta sequences. Rows with one shared CDR3 protein collapse into an entry with the most common genes and DNA. TCRdb's processing, not the authors' own work, is the source of the V and J calls. The sample table holds about half a million distinct CDR3 sequences, of which around 25% were seen once. Jointly, the top ten make up around 0.76% of the sample.

The source of the sample is a study of molecular identifiers for immune sequencing clone quantification (dated by TCRdb to 2017 to 2018). About the full investigation: For a replicate experiment, RNA from roughly 20,000 or 100,000 naive CD8 T cells was divided into five aliquots, of which four were sequenced. This methods study used CD8 T cells to benchmark TCR RNA copy counting and molecular-identifier clustering-based TCR repertoire sequencing (MIDCIRS).

Libraries of naive CD8 T cells were generated from about 21,000 to 970,000 sorted cells, with 10%, 30% or 50% of the purified RNA used. Naive CD8 T cells, defined as CD8+CD4-CCR7+CD45RA+, were FACS-sorted into RLT Plus buffer on a BD FACSAria II. To test detection sensitivity, Jurkat RNA equivalent to ten TCR copies was spiked into samples of about 18,000-1,000,000 naive CD8 T cells. Enrichment of CD8 T cells was done with RosetteSep CD8+ T Cell Enrichment Cocktail plus Ficoll-Paque, and ACK red cell lysis came afterward. The paper as a whole reports these results and caveats: Modeling gave about 3.2 recovered TCR RNA copies per cell versus approximately 10 by digital PCR, implying approximately 30% capture efficiency. When barcode sub-clustering was omitted, TCR diversity was inflated by chimeric consensus sequences, with chimeras reaching as high as 47%. In CMV-specific effector cells, over 98% of molecules were held by clones above 20 RNA copies, whereas under 1% of molecules were held by such clones in naive cells. Even against a background of approximately 1 million naive CD8 T cells, spiked-in Jurkat TCR RNA amounting to a single cell's worth was reported to be detectable. The naive libraries included spiked-in Jurkat TCR RNA (roughly 9 copies' worth), and this RNA is not part of the donor repertoire. The sizes of highly expanded clones could end up underestimated when identical TCR molecules share a barcode.

Taken from the germline V gene, the CDR1 and CDR2 loops are SQVTM and ANQGSEA. From its cysteine to its phenylalanine, the CDR3 spans 17 amino acids. Here the CDR3 DNA is all that survives: 51 bases in frame from base 1. The sequence links TRBV29-1 to TRBJ1-1, with 8 central nucleotides matching TRBD1. Sequenced: naive CD8+ T cells from blood, with Jurkat cell RNA spiked in. In light of the paper, this sample's cell subset or site label describes: FACS-sorted CD8+CD4-CCR7+CD45RA+ naive T cells. The clonotype originates from a human donor in good health. Some libraries in this study had Jurkat cell RNA spiked in. The CDR3 reads as follows: CTASGADRDFLLTEAFF. The nucleotide sequence is given as TGCACCGCATCGGGGGCGGACAGGGATTTTCTCTTGACTGAAGCTTTCTTT.